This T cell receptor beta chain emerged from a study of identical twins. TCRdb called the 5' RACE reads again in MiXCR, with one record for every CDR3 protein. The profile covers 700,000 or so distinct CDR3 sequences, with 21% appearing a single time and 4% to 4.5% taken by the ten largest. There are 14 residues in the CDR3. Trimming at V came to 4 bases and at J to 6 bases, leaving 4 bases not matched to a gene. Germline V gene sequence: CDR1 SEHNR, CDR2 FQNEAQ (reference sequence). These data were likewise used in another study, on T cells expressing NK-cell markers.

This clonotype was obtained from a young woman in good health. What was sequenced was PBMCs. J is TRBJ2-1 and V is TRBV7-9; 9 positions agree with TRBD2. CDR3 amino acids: CASSWGLAVNEQFF. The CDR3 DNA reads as TGTGCCAGCAGCTGGGGACTAGCTGTCAATGAGCAGTTCTTC.